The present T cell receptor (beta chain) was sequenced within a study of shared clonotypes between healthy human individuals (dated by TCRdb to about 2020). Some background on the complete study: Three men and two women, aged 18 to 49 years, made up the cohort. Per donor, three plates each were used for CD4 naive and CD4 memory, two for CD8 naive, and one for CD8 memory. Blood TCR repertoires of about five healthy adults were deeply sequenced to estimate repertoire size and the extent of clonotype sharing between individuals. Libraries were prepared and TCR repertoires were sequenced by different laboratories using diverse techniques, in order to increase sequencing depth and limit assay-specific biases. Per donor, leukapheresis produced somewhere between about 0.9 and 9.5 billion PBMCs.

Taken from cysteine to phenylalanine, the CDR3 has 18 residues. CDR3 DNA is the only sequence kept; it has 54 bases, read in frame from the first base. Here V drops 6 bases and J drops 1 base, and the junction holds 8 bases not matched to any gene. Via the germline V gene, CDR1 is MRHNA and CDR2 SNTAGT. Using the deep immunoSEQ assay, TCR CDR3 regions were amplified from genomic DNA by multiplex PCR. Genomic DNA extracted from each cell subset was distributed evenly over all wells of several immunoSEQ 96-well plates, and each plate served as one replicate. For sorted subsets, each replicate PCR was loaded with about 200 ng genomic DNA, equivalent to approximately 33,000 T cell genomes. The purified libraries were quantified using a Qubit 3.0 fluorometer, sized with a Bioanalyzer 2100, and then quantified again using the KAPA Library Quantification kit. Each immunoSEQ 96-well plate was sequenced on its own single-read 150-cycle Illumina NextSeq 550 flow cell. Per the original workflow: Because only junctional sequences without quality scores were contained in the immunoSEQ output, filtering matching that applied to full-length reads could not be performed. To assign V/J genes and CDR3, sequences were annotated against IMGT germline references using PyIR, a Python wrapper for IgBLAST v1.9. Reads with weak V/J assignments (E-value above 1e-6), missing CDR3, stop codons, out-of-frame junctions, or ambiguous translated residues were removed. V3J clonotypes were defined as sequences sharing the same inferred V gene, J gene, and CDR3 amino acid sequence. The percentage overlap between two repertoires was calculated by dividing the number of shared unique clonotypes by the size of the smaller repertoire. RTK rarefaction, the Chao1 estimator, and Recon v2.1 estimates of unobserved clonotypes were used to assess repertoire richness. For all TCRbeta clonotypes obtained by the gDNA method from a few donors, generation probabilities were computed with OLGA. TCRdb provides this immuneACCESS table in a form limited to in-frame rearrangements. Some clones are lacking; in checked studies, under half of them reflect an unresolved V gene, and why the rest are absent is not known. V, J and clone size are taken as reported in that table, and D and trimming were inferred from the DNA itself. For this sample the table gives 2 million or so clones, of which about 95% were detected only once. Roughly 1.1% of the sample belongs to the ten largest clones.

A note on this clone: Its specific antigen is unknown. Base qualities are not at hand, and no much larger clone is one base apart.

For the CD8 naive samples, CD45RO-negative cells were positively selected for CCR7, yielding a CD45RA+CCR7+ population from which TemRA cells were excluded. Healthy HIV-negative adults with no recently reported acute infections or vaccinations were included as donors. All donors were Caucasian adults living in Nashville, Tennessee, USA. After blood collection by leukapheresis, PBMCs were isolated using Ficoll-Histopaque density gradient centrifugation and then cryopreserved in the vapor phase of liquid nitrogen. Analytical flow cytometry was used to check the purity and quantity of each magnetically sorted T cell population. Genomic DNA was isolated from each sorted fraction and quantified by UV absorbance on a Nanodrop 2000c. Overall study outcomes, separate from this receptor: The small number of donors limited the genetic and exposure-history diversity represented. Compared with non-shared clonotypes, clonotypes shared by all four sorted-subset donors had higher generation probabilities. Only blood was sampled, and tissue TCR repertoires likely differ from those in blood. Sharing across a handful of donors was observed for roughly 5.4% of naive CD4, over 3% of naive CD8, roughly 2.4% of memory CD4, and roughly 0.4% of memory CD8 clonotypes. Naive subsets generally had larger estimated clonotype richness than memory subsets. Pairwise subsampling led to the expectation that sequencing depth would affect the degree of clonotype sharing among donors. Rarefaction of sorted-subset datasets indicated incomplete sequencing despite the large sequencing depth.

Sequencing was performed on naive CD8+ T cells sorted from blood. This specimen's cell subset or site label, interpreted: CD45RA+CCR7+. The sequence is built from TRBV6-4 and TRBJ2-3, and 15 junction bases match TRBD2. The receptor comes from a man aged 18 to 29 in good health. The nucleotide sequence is TGTGCCAGCAGCACCGGGACTAGCGGGGGGTCGGGCACAGATACGCAGTATTTT. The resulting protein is CASSTGTSGGSGTDTQYF.